The next 20 T cell receptor beta chains were all read from a single sample in a study of somatic mutations in cytotoxic T cells in rheumatoid arthritis. Produced via immunoSEQ multiplex PCR; TCRdb's table is partial and in-frame only. The table lists tens of thousands of clones, 84% of them singletons. The sequencing sample was made of CD8+ T cells sorted from blood. The receptors originated from a man aged 35-49 years in good health.

This clone was detected once. The chain joins TRBV7-6 to TRBJ2-7; 7 bases are a match to TRBD2. The germline V gene encodes CDR1 SGHVS and CDR2 FNYEAQ. With V trimmed by 1 base and J by 0 bases, 6 bases remained unmatched. CDR3 length: 16 amino acids. CDR3 in DNA: TGTGCCAGCAGCTTAGGGTGGGGGGGGAGCTCCTACGAGCAGTACTTC. Protein product: CASSLGWGGSSYEQYF.

This chain connects TRBV10-3 to TRBJ2-7, with 8 bases that match TRBD2. V gave up 4 bases and J gave up 4 bases; unmatched junction bases: 9. CDR3 length equals 15 residues. The germline V gene has CDR1 ENHRY and CDR2 SYGVKD. For the CDR3, the DNA is TGTGCCATCAGTGGCCCCGAGGGCGGGGGGTACGAGCAGTACTTC. Amino acid sequence: CAISGPEGGGYEQYF.

The chain recombines TRBV29-1 with TRBJ2-7; D remains ambiguous. This CDR3 is built from 13 residues. V was clipped by 1 base and J by 2 bases, with 9 bases between them. Germline V gene sequence: CDR1 SQVTM, CDR2 ANQGSEA. Written as DNA, the CDR3 is TGCAGCGTTGAAGGGGCACAGCCCTACGAGCAGTACTTC. Its translation: CSVEGAQPYEQYF.

This chain uses TRBV9 with TRBJ1-2; TRBD1 is a possible D gene (5 bases). V was cut by 3 bases and J by 4 bases, with 16 bases left in between. Germline lookup yields CDR1 SGDLS and CDR2 YYNGEE. The CDR3 extends over 15 amino acids. CDR3: CASSERGATGYGYTF. CDR3 nucleotides: TGTGCCAGCAGCGAACGAGGGGCGACGGGCTATGGCTACACCTTC. The whole variable domain, filled in from reference TRBV9 and TRBJ1-2, reads DSGVTQTPKHLITATGQRVTLRCSPRSGDLSVYWYQQSLDQGLQFLIQYYNGEERAKGNILERFSAQQFPDLHSELNLSSLELGDSALYFCASSERGATGYGYTFGSGTRLTVV.

The chain has TRBV9 and TRBJ1-2, with D tentatively TRBD1 (5 bases). Germline values: CDR1 SGDLS, CDR2 YYNGEE. The length of the CDR3 is 13 residues. Deletions cut 4 bases from V and 1 base from J, with 8 bases between. CDR3 in DNA: TGTGCCAGCAGCTTCGACAGTAACTATGGCTACACCTTC. Its translation: CASSFDSNYGYTF.

This chain links TRBV4-1 with TRBJ2-5; D might be TRBD2 (6 bases). Germline assignment: CDR1 MGHRA and CDR2 YSYEKL. V dropped 0 bases and J dropped 9 bases, with 17 bases sitting between them. This CDR3 has 15 residues. CDR3 region: CASSQDRGYQKAQYF. CDR3 nucleotide sequence: TGCGCCAGCAGCCAAGATCGGGGGTACCAGAAGGCCCAGTACTTC.

V gene TRBV6-6 combines with J gene TRBJ2-5; D unresolved. Trimming took off 3 bases at V and 5 bases at J, with 10 bases between the two ends. Germline CDR1 is MNHNY and CDR2 is SVGAGI (reference sequence). The CDR3 extends over 13 amino acids. CDR3 amino acids: CASSYGESETQYF. The CDR3 bases are TGTGCCAGCAGTTATGGGGAATCCGAGACCCAGTACTTC.

The rearrangement joins TRBV4-2 to TRBJ2-2; D might be TRBD1 or TRBD2, each matching 5 bases. The length of the CDR3 is 17 residues. The V end was cut by 0 bases, the J end by 0 bases, with 11 bases between. Looked up from germline, CDR1 is LGHNA and CDR2 is YNFKEQ. In DNA, the CDR3 is TGTGCCAGCAGCCAAGAAGGGGCCGGGACGAACACCGGGGAGCTGTTTTTT. It codes for CASSQEGAGTNTGELFF.

With respect to this clone: Distinct nucleotide sequences in the sample also encode this CDR3. The J gene is TRBJ1-2, the V gene TRBV29-1, with D unresolved. The V end was cut by 1 base, the J end by 5 bases, with 11 bases between. This CDR3 is built from 13 residues. Germline CDR1 reads SQVTM; CDR2 reads ANQGSEA. CDR3 nucleotides: TGCAGCGTTGAAGGGACGGCCCTATATGGCTACACCTTC. It yields the protein CSVEGTALYGYTF.

V usage is TRBV4-1 and J usage is TRBJ2-2, with D uncertain. V was pared by 1 base and J by 3 bases, with 9 bases between. The CDR3 is 15 residues long. The germline V gene has CDR1 MGHRA and CDR2 YSYEKL. In nucleotides, the CDR3 is TGCGCCAGCAGCCAAGTGCCCGATTACACCGGGGAGCTGTTTTTT. Translation gives CASSQVPDYTGELFF.

This clone came up once. This chain connects TRBV7-9 to TRBJ2-5, with 9 bases aligning to TRBD2. CDR3 length equals 14 residues. Germline assignment: CDR1 SEHNR and CDR2 FQNEAQ (reference sequence). Trimming took 5 bases from V and 5 from J; bases not matched to a gene: 6. This CDR3 is CASSRSGSRETQYF. The DNA of the CDR3 is TGTGCCAGCAGCCGTAGCGGGAGTCGGGAGACCCAGTACTTC.

The chain uses TRBV7-8 and TRBJ2-2; D might be TRBD1 or TRBD2, each matching 5 bases. The CDR3 loop spans 16 amino acids. Germline V gene sequence: CDR1 SGHVS, CDR2 FQNEAQ. The V end lost 1 base, the J end lost 6 bases, and 15 bases lay between the germline ends. The CDR3 reads CASSLVDRGFPGELFF. CDR3 DNA sequence: TGTGCCAGCAGCTTAGTTGACAGAGGGTTCCCCGGGGAGCTGTTTTTT. Full variable domain (remainder filled in from reference TRBV7-8 and TRBJ2-2): GAGVSQSPRYKVAKRGQDVALRCDPISGHVSLFWYQQALGQGPEFLTYFQNEAQLDKSGLPSDRFFAERPEGSVSTLKIQRTQQEDSAVYLCASSLVDRGFPGELFFGEGSRLTVL.

This chain connects TRBV7-9 to TRBJ1-4; tentatively, D is TRBD1 (6 bases). Trimming cost V 4 bases and J 6 bases, with 12 bases left between them. The CDR3 has 14 residues. Germline-derived CDR1 and CDR2 are SEHNR and FQNEAQ (reference sequence). Here the CDR3 DNA reads TGTGCCAGCAGCTCCCCCGAGGGGGATGAAAAACTGTTTTTT. Amino acid sequence: CASSSPEGDEKLFF. Drawing the rest from reference TRBV7-9 and TRBJ1-4, the complete variable domain is DTGVSQNPRHKITKRGQNVTFRCDPISEHNRLYWYRQTLGQGPEFLTYFQNEAQLEKSRLLSDRFSAERPKGSFSTLEIQRTEQGDSAMYLCASSSPEGDEKLFFGSGTQLSVL.

The gene calls are TRBV9 and TRBJ1-1; no firm D call. The length of the CDR3 is 15 residues. Germline V gene lookup returns CDR1 SGDLS and CDR2 YYNGEE. The ends were cut back, 0 bases at V and 0 bases at J, with 9 bases in the middle. CDR3 region: CASSVAESMNTEAFF. CDR3 sequence (DNA): TGTGCCAGCAGCGTAGCAGAGAGTATGAACACTGAAGCTTTCTTT.

This clone was seen a handful of times. The CDR3, as DNA: TGTGCCAGCAGCTTTAGTGGGATGAACACTGAAGCTTTCTTT. This gives the protein CASSFSGMNTEAFF. The genes are TRBV7-9 and TRBJ1-1; D gene ambiguous. The CDR3 is made up of 14 amino acids. V dropped 3 bases and J dropped 0 bases, with 8 bases sitting between them. The germline V gene has CDR1 SEHNR and CDR2 FQNEAQ (reference sequence).

This chain connects TRBV27 to TRBJ2-7; D may be TRBD1 (5 bases). The CDR3 spans 15 residues. V was shortened by 0 bases and J by 4 bases, with 13 bases between the two germline ends. Per the germline V gene, CDR1 is MNHEY and CDR2 is SMNVEV (reference sequence). The DNA of the CDR3 is TGTGCCAGCAGTTTATCCCCCCCCAGACAGTACGAGCAGTACTTC. This gives the protein CASSLSPPRQYEQYF.

This chain joins TRBV6-5 and TRBJ2-7; TRBD1 matches at 8 bases. After removal of 3 bases from V and 2 bases from J, the junction contained 6 bases not matched to a gene. The CDR3 consists of 15 residues. CDR1 and CDR2 from the germline V gene are MNHEY and SVGAGI. The CDR3 reads CASSYGTGLAYEQYF. The CDR3 DNA reads as TGTGCCAGCAGTTATGGGACAGGTCTCGCCTACGAGCAGTACTTC.

This clone was detected only once. Written as DNA, the CDR3 is TGTGCCAGCAGGCGGACTAGCGGGAGGGAGTATGAGCAGTTCTTC. It translates to CASRRTSGREYEQFF. The chain is built from TRBV28 and TRBJ2-1; TRBD2 agrees at 15 bases. Germline assignment: CDR1 MDHEN and CDR2 SYDVKM. The CDR3 length is 15 residues. The junction had 5 bases not matched to a gene; V was cut back by 6 bases and J by 8 bases.

The chain carries TRBV25-1 and TRBJ2-1, with D uncertain. Germline-derived CDR1 and CDR2 are MGHDK and SYGVNS. V shed 7 bases and J shed 4 bases, with 14 bases lying between them. The CDR3 runs 14 residues. As DNA, the CDR3 is TGTGCCAGCACCCCCATAACGGGTTACAATGAGCAGTTCTTC. Its translation is CASTPITGYNEQFF.

This rearrangement joins TRBV6-1 to TRBJ2-1, with D uncertain. The germline CDR1 and CDR2 sequences are MNHNS and SASEGT. Trimming took off 8 bases at V and 4 bases at J, with 12 bases between the two ends. CDR3 length: 13 amino acids. The CDR3 here is CASQRPNYNEQFF. The CDR3 region has the DNA TGTGCCAGCCAGCGACCCAATTACAATGAGCAGTTCTTC.